Below are 2 T cell receptor beta chains sequenced from a single sample in a study of regulatory and conventional T cells in breast cancer. TCRdb itself ran the PCR reads through MiXCR, one entry per CDR3 protein. The sample holds some 9,900 distinct CDR3 sequences; roughly 36% are singletons and the top ten take around 5.9%. Sequencing input: conventional T cells from blood. The receptors were sampled from a male donor in good health.

Here the CDR3 reads CASGKVLNTEAFF. The DNA of the CDR3 is TGTGCCAGCGGAAAAGTGCTGAACACTGAAGCTTTCTTT. The genes are TRBV2 and TRBJ1-1; D is unresolved. Trimming took 8 bases from V and 0 from J, leaving 10 bases between them. The germline V gene has CDR1 SNHLY and CDR2 FYNNEI. The CDR3 loop spans 13 amino acids.

V usage is TRBV7-2 and J usage is TRBJ1-3; D uncertain. This CDR3 region has 13 residues. CDR1 is SGHTA and CDR2 is FQGNSA in the germline V gene. V lost 3 bases and J lost 8, with 11 bases in between. CDR3: CASSLRVSDTIYF. CDR3 sequence (DNA): TGTGCCAGCAGCTTGCGGGTTTCGGACACCATATATTTT.